This TCR beta chain was observed in a study of blood T cell repertoires in COVID-19. Looking at the study overall: Sources were T cells, B-cell-depleted T cells, or PBMCs; the material itself was cDNA or gDNA.

V shed 0 bases and J 3 bases; nucleotides not matched to a gene: 5. Germline V CDR1 and CDR2: SGHKS, YYEKEE (reference sequence). The CDR3 spans 17 residues. As processed by the authors: Amplifying reference gene primers gave estimates of nucleated cell counts. The assay was immunoSEQ multiplex PCR, and TCRdb's table has in-frame clones only and misses some. V, J and clone size are taken as reported in that table, and D and trimming were inferred from the DNA itself. The sample lists over 200,000 clones; approximately 90% were seen once. The sample consisted of PBMCs or T cells enriched from blood (not recorded which). This chain uses TRBV5-5 with TRBJ2-1, with 11 bases that match TRBD2. This TCR came from a man aged 18 to 30 with acute COVID-19. Here the CDR3 reads CASSLEPLAGGYNEQFF. CDR3 DNA: TGTGCCAGCAGCTTGGAGCCCCTAGCGGGAGGCTACAATGAGCAGTTCTTC.